The 5 T cell receptor beta chains below come from one sample, sequenced in a study of T cells in Graves' hyperthyroidism and ophthalmopathy. Regions amplified from RNA transcripts were the TCR beta CDR3 regions. The HTBI set primed first-round TCR CDR3 RT-PCR. TCRdb re-analysed the multiplex PCR reads in MiXCR, keeping a single row per CDR3 protein. The profile shows some 570,000 distinct CDR3 sequences, approximately 15% of them singletons. What was sequenced was blood. These receptors came from a woman aged 18 to 35 with Graves' ophthalmopathy.

The gene calls are TRBV6-2 or TRBV6-3 and TRBJ2-2; D remains unclear. The CDR3 is 13 residues long. The germline V and J ends were trimmed by 6 bases and 7 bases, with 12 bases remaining between them. The germline V gene encodes CDR1 MNHEY and CDR2 SVGEGT. CDR3 sequence: CASSPLGLGELFF. Here the CDR3 DNA reads TGTGCCAGCAGCCCCCTGGGTCTCGGGGAGCTGTTTTTT.

This clonotype was picked up many times. V usage is TRBV7-2 and J usage is TRBJ1-4; D is perhaps TRBD1 (6 bases). This CDR3 comprises 15 residues. V dropped 5 bases and J dropped 6 bases, with 16 bases sitting between them. The V gene's germline CDR1 is SGHTA and CDR2 FQGNSA. The CDR3 protein is CASSPRTASYEKLFF. CDR3 nucleotide sequence: TGTGCCAGCAGCCCCCGGACAGCTAGTTATGAAAAACTGTTTTTT.

This clonotype was observed at least ten times. The chain has TRBV20-1 and TRBJ2-3, with 8 bases aligning to TRBD1. CDR1 is DFQATT and CDR2 is SNEGSKA in the germline V gene (reference sequence). The junction had 13 bases not matched to a gene; V was cut back by 6 bases and J by 2 bases. The length of the CDR3 is 16 residues. CDR3 loop: CSATWRQGANTDTQYF. In DNA, the CDR3 is TGCAGTGCCACCTGGAGGCAGGGGGCGAACACAGATACGCAGTATTTT.

The rearrangement uses TRBV4-2 and TRBJ2-7; a weak D match, TRBD1 (6 bases). CDR1 LGHNA and CDR2 YNFKEQ come from the germline V gene. The CDR3 extends over 13 amino acids. Trimming left V 4 bases short and J 5 bases short, with 12 bases between. CDR3 nucleotide sequence: TGTGCCAGCAGCCCAGGGGCGGAGAACGAGCAGTACTTC. Translating it yields CASSPGAENEQYF.

This clonotype was picked up many times. The genes are TRBV2 and TRBJ2-3; 8 nucleotides align to TRBD2. Germline V CDR1 and CDR2: SNHLY, FYNNEI. V shed 7 bases and J 3 bases; nucleotides not matched to a gene: 12. This CDR3 has 16 residues. CDR3 in amino acids: CASKGGAGGMTDTQYF. For the CDR3, the DNA is TGTGCCAGCAAGGGGGGTGCGGGGGGAATGACAGATACGCAGTATTTT.